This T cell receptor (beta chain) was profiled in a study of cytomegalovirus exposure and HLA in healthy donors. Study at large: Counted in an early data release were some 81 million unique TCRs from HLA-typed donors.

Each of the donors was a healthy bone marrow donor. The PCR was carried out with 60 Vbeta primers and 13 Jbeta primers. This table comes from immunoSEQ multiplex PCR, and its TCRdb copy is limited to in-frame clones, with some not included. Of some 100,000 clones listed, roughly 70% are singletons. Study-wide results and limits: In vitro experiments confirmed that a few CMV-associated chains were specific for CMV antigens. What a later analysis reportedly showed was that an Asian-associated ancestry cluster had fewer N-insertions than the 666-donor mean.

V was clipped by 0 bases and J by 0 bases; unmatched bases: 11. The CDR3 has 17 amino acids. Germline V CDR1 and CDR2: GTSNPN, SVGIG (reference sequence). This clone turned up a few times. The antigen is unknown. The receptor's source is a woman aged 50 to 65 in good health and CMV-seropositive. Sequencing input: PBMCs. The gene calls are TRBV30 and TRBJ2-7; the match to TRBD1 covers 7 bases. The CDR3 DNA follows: TGTGCCTGGAGTGTAACAGGGGCCACACCTTTCTCCTACGAGCAGTACTTC. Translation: CAWSVTGATPFSYEQYF.